This TCR beta chain was obtained from a study of tumor-infiltrating lymphocytes in primary liver carcinoma. At the level of the study: Tumors measured about 4 to 11 cm and were stage T1-T3 N0M0.

A word on this clonotype: Its specificity is not known. One junction end does not reproduce the germline sequence, and a read error may be involved.

The CDR3 runs to 15 residues. Germline V gives CDR1 SGHDT, CDR2 YYEEEE. Study outcomes and limitations: It was in tumors, not blood, that the top-250-clone fraction was significantly higher (p = 0.039). A fraction of only about 7-25% of top clones appeared in all five tumor regions.

Constant-region priming of roughly 490 ng total RNA yielded TCR beta cDNA. Construction of TCR beta libraries relied on three successive nested multiplex PCR rounds employing slightly modified ARM-PCR. The study ran its first two PCR rounds for nine to ten cycles each, using TRBV1-TRBV30 forward primers and a C-beta reverse primer. TCRdb reprocessed the multiplex PCR reads via MiXCR and lists one record per CDR3 protein. Seen here are tens of thousands of distinct CDR3 sequences, about two thirds observed once, and the top ten hold under 45%. Unsorted bulk tissue of roughly 17-33 mg yielded co-extracted RNA and DNA. Over 85% of the cells in every tumor sample were viable tumor cells.

Sequencing was done on a sample of liver tumor tissue from sampling region 4. This sample's subset: tumor region T4, right-lateral pole. This receptor was obtained from a middle-aged man with primary liver carcinoma and hepatitis B virus infection. The rearrangement joins TRBV5-6 to TRBJ1-5, with unresolved D. For the CDR3, the DNA is TGTGCCAGCAGCTTGGTTGGGGAGCCCAGTCAGCCCCAACATTTT. It translates to CASSLVGEPSQPQHF.